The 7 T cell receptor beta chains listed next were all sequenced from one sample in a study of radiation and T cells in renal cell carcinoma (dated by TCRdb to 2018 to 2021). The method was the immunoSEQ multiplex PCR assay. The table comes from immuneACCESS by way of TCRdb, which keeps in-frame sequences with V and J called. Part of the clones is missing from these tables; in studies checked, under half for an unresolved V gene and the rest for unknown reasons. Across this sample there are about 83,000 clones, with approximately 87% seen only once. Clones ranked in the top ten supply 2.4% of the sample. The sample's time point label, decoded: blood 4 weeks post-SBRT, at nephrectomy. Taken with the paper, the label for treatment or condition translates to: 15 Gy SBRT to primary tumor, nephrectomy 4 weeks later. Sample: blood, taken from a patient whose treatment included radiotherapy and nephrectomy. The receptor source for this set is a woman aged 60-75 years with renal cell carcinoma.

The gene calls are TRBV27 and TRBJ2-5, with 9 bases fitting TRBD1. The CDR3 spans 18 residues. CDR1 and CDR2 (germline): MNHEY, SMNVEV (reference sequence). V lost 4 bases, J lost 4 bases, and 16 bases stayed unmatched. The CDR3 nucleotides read TGTGCCAGCAGTTATGGCCGGAGTGCAGGGGGACAGGGAGAGACCCAGTACTTC. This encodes CASSYGRSAGGQGETQYF.

In DNA, the CDR3 is TGTGCCAGCAGCACCCTAGGACAGGGGCCCCAAGAGACCCAGTACTTC. It translates to CASSTLGQGPQETQYF. The chain uses TRBV28 and TRBJ2-5, with 9 bases identical to TRBD1. V trimming: 6 bases; J trimming: 1 base; junction bases outside the gene matches: 9. CDR1 and CDR2 (germline): MDHEN, SYDVKM. There are 16 residues in the CDR3.

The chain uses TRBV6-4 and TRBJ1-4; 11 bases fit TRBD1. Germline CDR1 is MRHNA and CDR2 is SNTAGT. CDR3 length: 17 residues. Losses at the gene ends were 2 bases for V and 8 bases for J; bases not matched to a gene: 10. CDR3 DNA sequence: TGTGCCAGCAGTGACCCGTTCCGGACAGGGGGCTTGGAAAAACTGTTTTTT. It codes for CASSDPFRTGGLEKLFF.

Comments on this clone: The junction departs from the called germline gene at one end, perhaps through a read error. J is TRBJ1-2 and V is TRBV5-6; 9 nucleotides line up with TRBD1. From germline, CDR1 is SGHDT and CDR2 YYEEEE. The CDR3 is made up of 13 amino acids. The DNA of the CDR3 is TGTGCCAGCAGCACCAGACAGGGGGATGGCTGCACCTTC. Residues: CASSTRQGDGCTF.

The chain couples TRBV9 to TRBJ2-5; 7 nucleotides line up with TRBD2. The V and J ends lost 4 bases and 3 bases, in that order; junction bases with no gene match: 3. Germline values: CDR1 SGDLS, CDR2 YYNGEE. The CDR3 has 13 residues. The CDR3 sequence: CASSRLAEETQYF. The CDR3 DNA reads TGTGCCAGCAGCCGACTAGCCGAAGAGACCCAGTACTTC.

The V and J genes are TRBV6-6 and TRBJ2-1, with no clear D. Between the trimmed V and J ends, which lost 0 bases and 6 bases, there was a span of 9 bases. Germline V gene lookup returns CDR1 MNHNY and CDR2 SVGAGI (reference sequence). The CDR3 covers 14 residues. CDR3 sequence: CASSYSFKGNEQFF. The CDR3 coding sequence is TGTGCCAGCAGTTACTCGTTTAAGGGCAATGAGCAGTTCTTC.

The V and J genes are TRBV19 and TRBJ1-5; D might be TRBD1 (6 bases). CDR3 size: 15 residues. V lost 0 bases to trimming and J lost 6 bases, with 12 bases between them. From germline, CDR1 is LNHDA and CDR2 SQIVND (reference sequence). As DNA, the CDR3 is TGTGCCAGTAGTATAGATGGGGCAGGGGCTCAGCCCCAGCATTTT. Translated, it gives CASSIDGAGAQPQHF. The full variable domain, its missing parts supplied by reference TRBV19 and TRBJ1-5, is DGGITQSPKYLFRKEGQNVTLSCEQNLNHDAMYWYRQDPGQGLRLIYYSQIVNDFQKGDIAEGYSVSREKKESFPLTVTSAQKNPTAFYLCASSIDGAGAQPQHFGDGTRLSIL.